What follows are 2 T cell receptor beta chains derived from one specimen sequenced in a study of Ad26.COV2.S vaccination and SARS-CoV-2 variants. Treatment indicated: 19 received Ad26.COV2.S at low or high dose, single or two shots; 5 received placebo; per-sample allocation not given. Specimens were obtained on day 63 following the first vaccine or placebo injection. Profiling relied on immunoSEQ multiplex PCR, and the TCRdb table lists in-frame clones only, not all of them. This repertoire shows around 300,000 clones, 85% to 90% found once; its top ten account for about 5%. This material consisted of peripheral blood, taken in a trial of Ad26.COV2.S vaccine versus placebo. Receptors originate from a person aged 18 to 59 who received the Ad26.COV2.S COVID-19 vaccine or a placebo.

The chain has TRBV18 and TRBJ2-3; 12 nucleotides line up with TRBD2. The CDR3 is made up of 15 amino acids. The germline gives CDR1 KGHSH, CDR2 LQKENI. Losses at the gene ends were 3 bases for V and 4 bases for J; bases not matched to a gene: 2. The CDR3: CASSPLAGGPDTQYF. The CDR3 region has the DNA TGTGCCAGCTCACCCCTAGCGGGGGGGCCAGATACGCAGTATTTT.

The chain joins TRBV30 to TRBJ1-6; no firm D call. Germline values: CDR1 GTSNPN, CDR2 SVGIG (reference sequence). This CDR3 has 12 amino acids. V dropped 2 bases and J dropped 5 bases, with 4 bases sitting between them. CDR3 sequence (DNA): TGTGCCTGGAGTACAGATAATTCACCCCTCCACTTT. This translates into CAWSTDNSPLHF.